Presented here are 18 T cell receptor beta chains from one specimen sequenced in a study of T cell changes during pregnancy in multiple sclerosis. The repertoire was sequenced with immunoSEQ multiplex PCR; TCRdb's copy has only in-frame clones and lacks some. This sample carries about 40,000 clones, over 75% of them seen once, and the ten largest clones take over 5%. The material sequenced was peripheral blood, taken in the first trimester of pregnancy. All receptors come from a female donor in good health, enrolled as a control in a pregnancy study.

The CDR3 loop reads CATLRSPGRETQYF. CDR3 in DNA: TGTGCCACCTTAAGGAGCCCGGGTCGGGAGACCCAGTACTTC. J is TRBJ2-5 and V is TRBV27; D remains unclear. Trimming took 10 bases from V and 5 from J, leaving 20 bases between them. Germline V gene sequence: CDR1 MNHEY, CDR2 SMNVEV (reference sequence). CDR3 length: 14 residues.

The chain has TRBV29-1 and TRBJ2-1, with a possible D match to TRBD2 (5 bases). Germline V CDR1 and CDR2: SQVTM, ANQGSEA. V was pared by 2 bases and J by 9 bases, with 14 bases between. This CDR3 contains 13 residues. The CDR3 region has the DNA TGCAGCGTTGAACCCACGGGGTTTTCTGAGCAGTTCTTC. This encodes CSVEPTGFSEQFF.

The V gene is TRBV19, the J gene TRBJ2-6; 11 bases line up with TRBD2. This CDR3 is built from 19 residues. Unmatched junction bases numbered 14, after V lost 10 bases and J lost 0 bases. CDR1 is LNHDA and CDR2 is SQIVND in the germline V gene (reference sequence). The CDR3 DNA reads TGTGCCATCTCCCAGAGGCTAGCGGGAGGCCCCTCTGGGGCCAACGTCCTGACTTTC. Residues: CAISQRLAGGPSGANVLTF.

The V gene is TRBV5-6, the J gene TRBJ1-6, with D possibly TRBD1 on 5 matching bases. CDR3 length: 17 residues. Per the germline V gene, CDR1 is SGHDT and CDR2 is YYEEEE. Trimming took off 4 bases at V and 0 bases at J, with 14 bases between the two ends. CDR3 in amino acids: CASSLKQASSYNSPLHF. The CDR3 nucleotides are TGTGCCAGCAGCCTTAAACAGGCGAGCTCCTATAATTCACCCCTCCACTTT.

The CDR3 loop reads CASSQEPAVRNEQFF. The CDR3 nucleotides are TGTGCCAGCAGCCAAGAGCCAGCGGTGAGGAATGAGCAGTTCTTC. This chain links TRBV4-2 with TRBJ2-1; D perhaps matches TRBD2 (5 bases). Looked up from germline, CDR1 is LGHNA and CDR2 is YNFKEQ. Trimming pared 0 bases from V and 7 bases from J, leaving 13 bases between. The CDR3 spans 15 residues.

J is TRBJ2-1 and V is TRBV2, with 7 bases matching TRBD1. CDR3 size: 13 residues. The V gene end was trimmed by 6 bases and the J gene end by 4 bases; junction bases not matched to a gene: 3. In germline, CDR1 is SNHLY, CDR2 FYNNEI. The CDR3 nucleotides read TGTGCCAGCAGCTCGACAGGGTACAATGAGCAGTTCTTC. Translation gives CASSSTGYNEQFF.

The CDR3 is CASSTSTGNSPLHF. The CDR3 nucleotides are TGTGCCAGCAGCACTTCGACAGGCAATTCACCCCTCCACTTT. The chain has TRBV7-9 and TRBJ1-6; the D gene is possibly TRBD1 (6 bases). V was clipped by 5 bases and J by 7 bases, with 12 bases between them. The CDR3 length is 14 residues. Germline CDR1 SEHNR, CDR2 FQNEAQ (reference sequence).

The chain combines TRBV7-2 with TRBJ2-7, with 9 bases aligning to TRBD2. The V gene's germline CDR1 is SGHTA and CDR2 FQGNSA. The CDR3 runs 15 residues. With V trimmed by 1 base and J by 3 bases, 4 bases remained unmatched. CDR3 sequence: CASSLVGSGGYEQYF. The CDR3 DNA reads as TGTGCCAGCAGCTTAGTAGGTAGCGGGGGCTACGAGCAGTACTTC.

This CDR3 is CASSQELAGYEQYF. The CDR3 nucleotides are TGTGCCAGCAGCCAAGAACTAGCGGGTTACGAGCAGTACTTC. V usage is TRBV4-2 and J usage is TRBJ2-7; 9 bases are a match to TRBD2. The CDR3 covers 14 residues. The ends lost 0 bases at V and 4 bases at J; junction bases unmatched: 1. From germline, CDR1 is LGHNA and CDR2 YNFKEQ.

The chain has TRBV20-1 and TRBJ1-1, with unresolved D. The length of the CDR3 is 11 residues. CDR1 is DFQATT and CDR2 is SNEGSKA in the germline V gene (reference sequence). Trimming took 4 bases from V and 5 from J, leaving 8 bases between them. The CDR3 protein is CSAIPGTEAFF. CDR3 nucleotide sequence: TGCAGTGCTATTCCCGGGACTGAAGCTTTCTTT.

The V call is TRBV4-3, the J call TRBJ2-7; 10 bases agree with TRBD2. The V segment lost 3 bases and the J segment 4 bases; nucleotides outside the gene matches: 15. Germline lookup yields CDR1 LGHNA and CDR2 YSLEER. This CDR3 has 18 amino acids. CDR3 amino acids: CASSQGTSGVTSGYEQYF. DNA for the CDR3: TGCGCCAGCAGCCAGGGAACTAGCGGGGTAACCTCCGGGTACGAGCAGTACTTC.

This chain connects TRBV2 to TRBJ1-2; 7 positions match TRBD1. The ends lost 4 bases at V and 0 bases at J; junction bases unmatched: 8. The CDR3 is 16 amino acids. Germline V lookup: CDR1 SNHLY, CDR2 FYNNEI. This CDR3 reads CASSVRQGIANYGYTF. The CDR3 DNA reads as TGTGCCAGCAGTGTGCGACAGGGAATAGCTAACTATGGCTACACCTTC.

This sequence joins TRBV7-2 and TRBJ1-1; no clear D. Germline CDR1 is SGHTA and CDR2 is FQGNSA. V was trimmed by 1 base and J by 1 base, leaving 10 bases between them. CDR3 length: 15 residues. DNA for the CDR3: TGTGCCAGCAGCTTAGTAGAGGCCAGGAACACTGAAGCTTTCTTT. The encoded protein is CASSLVEARNTEAFF. Supplemented by reference TRBV7-2 and TRBJ1-1, the full variable domain reads GAGVSQSPSNKVTEKGKDVELRCDPISGHTALYWYRQSLGQGLEFLIYFQGNSAPDKSGLPSDRFSAERTGGSVSTLTIQRTQQEDSAVYLCASSLVEARNTEAFFGQGTRLTVV.

The J gene is TRBJ1-6, the V gene TRBV30, with D maybe TRBD1 (6 bases). The germline gives CDR1 GTSNPN, CDR2 SVGIG (reference sequence). The CDR3 totals 14 residues. The V gene lost 0 bases and the J gene lost 4 bases, with 7 bases spanning the gap. As DNA, the CDR3 is TGTGCCTGGAGTGTAGACAGGTATAATTCACCCCTCCACTTT. This codes for CAWSVDRYNSPLHF.

The chain joins TRBV4-1 to TRBJ2-5, with D tentatively TRBD1 (5 bases). Trimming shortened V by 0 bases and J by 2 bases, and 13 bases separated the two germline ends. The CDR3 is made up of 16 amino acids. Germline V gene sequence: CDR1 MGHRA, CDR2 YSYEKL. CDR3 loop: CASSQETASLQETQYF. The CDR3 DNA reads as TGCGCCAGCAGCCAAGAGACAGCGTCTCTTCAAGAGACCCAGTACTTC.

The chain combines TRBV9 with TRBJ2-1, with TRBD2 identical over 11 bases. Germline CDR1 and CDR2: SGDLS and YYNGEE. Unmatched junction bases numbered 11, after V lost 4 bases and J lost 14 bases. The CDR3 runs 14 residues. This CDR3 reads CASSPGTSGQGEFF. The CDR3 DNA reads TGTGCCAGCAGCCCTGGGACTAGCGGTCAGGGGGAGTTCTTC.

The chain combines TRBV28 with TRBJ1-5; D ambiguous. The CDR3 spans 16 residues. V was clipped by 4 bases and J by 7 bases, with 20 bases between them. The germline CDR1 and CDR2 sequences are MDHEN and SYDVKM. CDR3 residues: CASSSTRPEGNQPQHF. The CDR3 DNA reads as TGTGCCAGCAGTTCCACCCGACCGGAGGGAAACCAGCCCCAGCATTTT. The entire variable domain, with the rest obtained from reference TRBV28 and TRBJ1-5, is as follows: DVKVTQSSRYLVKRTGEKVFLECVQDMDHENMFWYRQDPGLGLRLIYFSYDVKMKEKGDIPEGYSVSREKKERFSLILESASTNQTSMYLCASSSTRPEGNQPQHFGDGTRLSIL.

The chain uses TRBV7-2 and TRBJ1-2; D may be TRBD1 (5 bases). The CDR3 is 19 residues long. Germline V CDR1 and CDR2: SGHTA, FQGNSA. V shed 1 base and J shed 0 bases, with 21 bases lying between them. The CDR3 DNA reads as TGTGCCAGCAGCTTAGGAAGGTTTGGGACTGAAATTTCTAACTATGGCTACACCTTC. Translating it yields CASSLGRFGTEISNYGYTF. Full variable domain (remainder filled in from reference TRBV7-2 and TRBJ1-2): GAGVSQSPSNKVTEKGKDVELRCDPISGHTALYWYRQSLGQGLEFLIYFQGNSAPDKSGLPSDRFSAERTGGSVSTLTIQRTQQEDSAVYLCASSLGRFGTEISNYGYTFGSGTRLTVV.